This entry describes one T cell receptor beta chain. The antigen is not known. The data belong to a study of cytomegalovirus exposure and HLA in healthy donors. Primers for the PCR totalled 60 Vbeta and 13 Jbeta. TCRdb's copy holds only in-frame clones and misses some; the assay was immunoSEQ multiplex PCR. This table has 150,000 to 200,000 clones, roughly 77% appearing once. Points from the study as a whole: In an earlier analysis, productive rearrangement rates for most beta V segments clustered near 87% or 30%. TCR beta V- and J-gene trimming, according to a later analysis, was linked to a missense DCLRE1C variant. The classifier was said to identify cytomegalovirus status with high specificity and sensitivity.

This CDR3 is 18 amino acids long. V shed 1 base and J 4 bases; nucleotides not matched to a gene: 12. Germline CDR1 SGHAT, CDR2 FQNNGV. The chain is built from TRBV11-2 and TRBJ2-1; 8 bases are a match to TRBD1. The sample consisted of PBMCs. The clonotype was recovered from a woman aged 50 to 60 in good health and CMV-seronegative. The CDR3 region has the DNA TGTGCCAGCAGCTTAGTCGGATACCGCAGGGGGCTTTACAATGAGCAGTTCTTC. Protein sequence: CASSLVGYRRGLYNEQFF.